One and the same sample provided the 30 T cell receptor beta chains below, sequenced in a study of PD-1 blockade in classical Hodgkin lymphoma. Data came from immunoSEQ multiplex PCR; TCRdb stores just in-frame clones and leaves some out. Of roughly 100,000 clones in the sample, around 90% are singletons; the top ten hold 15% to 20%. As to time point: cycle 4 day 1 (C4D1), after about 6 weeks of nivolumab. Each and every patient relapsed after autologous stem cell transplantation, and patients got differing brentuximab vedotin exposure. The source was peripheral blood mononuclear cells (PBMCs), collected before the fourth cycle of nivolumab. These receptors came from a human donor with classical Hodgkin lymphoma.

The rearrangement links TRBV7-2 to TRBJ2-3; D is tentatively TRBD1 or TRBD2 (5 bases each). The V and J ends lost 5 bases and 2 bases respectively, with 14 bases between them. The CDR3 is 15 residues long. CDR1 and CDR2 from the germline V gene are SGHTA and FQGNSA. The CDR3 region is CASSANLGPTDTQYF. The CDR3 nucleotides read TGTGCCAGCAGCGCAAACCTGGGACCCACAGATACGCAGTATTTT.

Here the CDR3 DNA reads TGTGCAACCTGGGTCAGCCAACATAGCAATCAGCCCCAGCATTTT. Encoded protein: CATWVSQHSNQPQHF. The rearrangement links TRBV6-5 to TRBJ1-5; D gene ambiguous. The germline V gene has CDR1 MNHEY and CDR2 SVGAGI. CDR3 length equals 15 residues.

This sequence joins TRBV18 and TRBJ1-1, with D perhaps TRBD1 (6 bases). Per the germline V gene, CDR1 is KGHSH and CDR2 is LQKENI. Between the trimmed V and J ends, which lost 2 bases and 2 bases, there was a span of 12 bases. This CDR3 comprises 15 residues. The DNA of the CDR3 is TGTGCCAGCTCACCAAAACAGGGAAGAAACACTGAAGCTTTCTTT. Protein: CASSPKQGRNTEAFF.

This chain connects TRBV27 to TRBJ2-6; possibly TRBD1 for D (6 bases). The V gene lost 7 bases and the J gene lost 2 bases, with 30 bases spanning the gap. CDR1 MNHEY and CDR2 SMNVEV come from the germline V gene (reference sequence). This CDR3 is 21 amino acids long. Here the CDR3 DNA reads TGTGCCAGCATCTCTGTAGGAAGAGGCCCCCTGAGGGGGACTGGGGCCAACGTCCTGACTTTC. It yields the protein CASISVGRGPLRGTGANVLTF.

A single count supports this clone. The V gene is TRBV12-5, the J gene TRBJ1-5, with a weak D call TRBD1 (5 bases). Per germline, CDR1 LGHNT and CDR2 FRNRAP. The CDR3 covers 15 residues. Deletions cut 0 bases from V and 6 bases from J, with 12 bases between. The CDR3 DNA reads TGTGCTAGTGGTTTGGTACCAGGGAAGGGTCAGCCCCAGCATTTT. Amino acids: CASGLVPGKGQPQHF.

The chain is built from TRBV11-2 and TRBJ1-2; unclear D gene. CDR3 length equals 14 residues. The V and J ends lost 0 bases and 5 bases respectively, with 10 bases between them. From germline, CDR1 is SGHAT and CDR2 FQNNGV. The CDR3 DNA sequence: TGTGCCAGCAGCTTAGATAAGGGCCTATATGGCTACACCTTC. It encodes CASSLDKGLYGYTF.

The gene calls are TRBV10-1 and TRBJ1-5; D remains ambiguous. Per the germline V gene, CDR1 is WNHNN and CDR2 is SYGVQD (reference sequence). This CDR3 is built from 12 residues. The ends were cut back, 3 bases at V and 4 bases at J, with 4 bases in the middle. CDR3 sequence: CASSDGNQPQHF. CDR3 sequence (DNA): TGCGCCAGCAGTGATGGGAATCAGCCCCAGCATTTT.

This chain uses TRBV6-5 with TRBJ2-7; D gene unclear. V lost 2 bases to trimming and J lost 1 base, with 6 bases between them. The CDR3 spans 13 residues. From germline, CDR1 is MNHEY and CDR2 SVGAGI. The CDR3 loop reads CASSYGPSYEQYF. The CDR3, as DNA: TGTGCCAGCAGTTACGGGCCTTCCTACGAGCAGTACTTC.

The chain joins TRBV19 to TRBJ1-5; TRBD1 agrees at 8 bases. Germline V gives CDR1 LNHDA, CDR2 SQIVND (reference sequence). V gave up 5 bases and J gave up 6 bases; unmatched junction bases: 9. The CDR3 contains 15 residues. The CDR3 bases are TGTGCCAGTAGTCGCCTACAGGGGGGAGGTCAGCCCCAGCATTTT. Translation: CASSRLQGGGQPQHF.

The rearrangement joins TRBV2 to TRBJ2-2, with D perhaps TRBD2 (6 bases). The V end lost 5 bases, the J end lost 7 bases, and 20 bases lay between the germline ends. Germline values: CDR1 SNHLY, CDR2 FYNNEI. The CDR3 length is 16 residues. CDR3 in amino acids: CASSLAESSRGGELFF. CDR3 nucleotides: TGTGCCAGCAGTTTAGCGGAGTCATCGAGAGGCGGGGAGCTGTTTTTT. Drawing the rest from reference TRBV2 and TRBJ2-2, the complete variable domain is EPEVTQTPSHQVTQMGQEVILRCVPISNHLYFYWYRQILGQKVEFLVSFYNNEISEKSEIFDDQFSVERPDGSNFTLKIRSTKLEDSAMYFCASSLAESSRGGELFFGEGSRLTVL.

The chain employs TRBV5-1 and TRBJ2-3; D not certain. Germline-derived CDR1 and CDR2 are SGHRS and YFSETQ. The CDR3 is 14 residues long. Trimming shortened V by 3 bases and J by 0 bases, and 8 bases separated the two germline ends. The CDR3 loop is CASSSMTSTDTQYF. Written as DNA, the CDR3 is TGCGCCAGCAGCTCGATGACAAGCACAGATACGCAGTATTTT. The full variable domain, in which reference TRBV5-1 and TRBJ2-3 provide the parts outside the CDR3, is KAGVTQTPRYLIKTRGQQVTLSCSPISGHRSVSWYQQTPGQGLQFLFEYFSETQRNKGNFPGRFSGRQFSNSRSEMNVSTLELGDSALYLCASSSMTSTDTQYFGPGTRLTVL.

The chain carries TRBV11-2 and TRBJ2-1, with D perhaps TRBD1 or TRBD2 (5 bases each). The germline V gene has CDR1 SGHAT and CDR2 FQNNGV. V was clipped by 5 bases and J by 6 bases, with 14 bases between them. The CDR3 totals 14 residues. DNA of the CDR3: TGTGCCAGCAGCCCGGGACGGGGCGGCAATGAGCAGTTCTTC. Protein product: CASSPGRGGNEQFF.

The rearrangement links TRBV6-5 to TRBJ2-7; TRBD2 agrees at 7 bases. V was pared by 5 bases and J by 3 bases, with 10 bases of the junction left unmatched. The germline gives CDR1 MNHEY, CDR2 SVGAGI. The CDR3 spans 15 residues. CDR3 amino acids: CASSALDSGFYEQYF. The CDR3 DNA sequence: TGTGCCAGCAGTGCCCTCGATAGCGGGTTCTACGAGCAGTACTTC.

This clone was found once. V usage is TRBV7-2 and J usage is TRBJ2-1, with 9 bases that match TRBD1. CDR3 size: 15 residues. Germline V gene data show CDR1 as SGHTA and CDR2 as FQGNSA. V lost 5 bases and J lost 6; bases outside the gene matches: 8. The chain's CDR3 is CASSPHRDRVNEQFF. In nucleotides, the CDR3 is TGTGCCAGCAGCCCCCACCGGGACAGGGTCAATGAGCAGTTCTTC.

The chain combines TRBV6-5 with TRBJ2-1; 7 positions match TRBD2. J lost 2 bases, V lost 2 bases, and 6 bases had no gene match. In germline, CDR1 is MNHEY, CDR2 SVGAGI. This CDR3 has 16 amino acids. In DNA, the CDR3 is TGTGCCAGCAGTTACGAGGGCGGGACTACCTACAATGAGCAGTTCTTC. Its translation: CASSYEGGTTYNEQFF.

The chain links TRBV6-5 to TRBJ2-1; 8 positions agree with TRBD2. After removal of 8 bases from V and 10 bases from J, the junction contained 13 bases not matched to a gene. This CDR3 has 14 residues. The germline CDR1 and CDR2 sequences are MNHEY and SVGAGI. In nucleotides, the CDR3 is TGTGCCAGCCAAGCGGCGGGGGGCCTCCTGGAGCAGTTCTTC. The encoded protein is CASQAAGGLLEQFF.

The V and J genes are TRBV7-9 and TRBJ1-1; D is perhaps TRBD1 (6 bases). The CDR3 loop spans 19 amino acids. Looked up from germline, CDR1 is SEHNR and CDR2 is FQNEAQ (reference sequence). The V end lost 1 base, the J end lost 1 base, and 22 bases lay between the germline ends. CDR3 sequence (DNA): TGTGCCAGCAGCTTAGAAGACAAAAGCACAGGGAGGGGGAACACTGAAGCTTTCTTT. Protein sequence: CASSLEDKSTGRGNTEAFF.

The rearrangement joins TRBV7-9 to TRBJ2-1; perhaps TRBD1 as D (6 bases). Germline-derived CDR1 and CDR2 are SEHNR and FQNEAQ (reference sequence). V dropped 1 base and J dropped 4 bases, with 14 bases sitting between them. CDR3 length equals 16 residues. The CDR3 is CASSLGSGHKYNEQFF. CDR3 in DNA: TGTGCCAGCAGCTTAGGTTCGGGACACAAGTACAATGAGCAGTTCTTC.

The rearrangement uses TRBV27 and TRBJ1-2; TRBD1 matches 11 bases. Germline lookup yields CDR1 MNHEY and CDR2 SMNVEV (reference sequence). This CDR3 has 16 amino acids. V trimming: 6 bases; J trimming: 8 bases; junction bases outside the gene matches: 14. The CDR3 DNA reads as TGTGCCAGCAGCTCACCTCCCGGACAGGGGGCGCGGGGCTACACCTTC. Encoded protein: CASSSPPGQGARGYTF.

This sequence joins TRBV5-8 and TRBJ2-3; 7 bases align to TRBD2. Germline assignment: CDR1 SGHTS and CDR2 YDEGEE. The length of the CDR3 is 14 residues. V dropped 1 base and J dropped 5; count of bases not matched to a gene: 4. CDR3 in DNA: TGTGCCAGCAGCTTGAGCGGGACGGGAGATACGCAGTATTTT. Its translation: CASSLSGTGDTQYF.

CDR3 coding DNA: TGTGCCAGCACCACGGGGGGAGGAAACTATGGCTACACCTTC. Its protein product is CASTTGGGNYGYTF. The chain has TRBV6-1 and TRBJ1-2; weak D call: TRBD1 (5 bases). The CDR3 is made up of 14 amino acids. CDR1 is MNHNS, CDR2 SASEGT, per germline. Trimming shortened V by 7 bases and J by 2 bases, and 14 bases separated the two germline ends.

This chain links TRBV15 with TRBJ2-7; 8 bases are shared with TRBD1. CDR3 length equals 15 residues. V shed 0 bases and J 2 bases; nucleotides not matched to a gene: 3. Germline V CDR1 and CDR2: LNHNV, YYDKDF (reference sequence). For the CDR3, the DNA is TGTGCCACCAGCAGAGAAATGGGACAGGCCTACGAGCAGTACTTC. The encoded protein is CATSREMGQAYEQYF.

V and J are TRBV4-1 and TRBJ1-1; no clear D. V was cut by 0 bases and J by 4 bases, with 18 bases left in between. The CDR3 is made up of 17 amino acids. Germline lookup yields CDR1 MGHRA and CDR2 YSYEKL. The CDR3 nucleotides read TGCGCCAGCAGCCAAGAAGGAGGAAGGCGGTCGAGCACTGAAGCTTTCTTT. It specifies CASSQEGGRRSSTEAFF.

V is TRBV29-1 and J is TRBJ1-1, with 9 bases matching TRBD1. CDR1 is SQVTM, CDR2 ANQGSEA, per germline. J gave up 3 bases and V 7 bases, and 6 bases lay outside the gene matches. This CDR3 spans 13 amino acids. The chain's CDR3 is CSARQGGDTEAFF. CDR3 nucleotides: TGCAGCGCTCGACAGGGGGGGGACACTGAAGCTTTCTTT.

This rearrangement joins TRBV19 to TRBJ1-1, with D unclear. Germline values: CDR1 LNHDA, CDR2 SQIVND (reference sequence). The CDR3 length is 14 residues. V lost 8 bases and J lost 1, with 14 bases in between. The CDR3 DNA reads TGTGCCAGTCGGCCGTCACCCGGGAACACTGAAGCTTTCTTT. It codes for CASRPSPGNTEAFF.

This sequence joins TRBV6-4 and TRBJ2-3, with TRBD2 matching 8 bases. V was clipped by 2 bases and J by 1 base; unmatched bases: 8. Per germline, CDR1 MRHNA and CDR2 SNTAGT. The CDR3 spans 17 residues. The CDR3 coding sequence is TGTGCCAGCAGTGACGGGGCAGCGGGAGTTGGCACAGATACGCAGTATTTT. Protein product: CASSDGAAGVGTDTQYF.

This rearrangement joins TRBV28 to TRBJ2-3, with 10 nucleotides matching TRBD2. V shed 9 bases, J shed 3 bases, and the junction held 12 bases outside the gene matches. CDR3 length: 16 residues. In germline, CDR1 is MDHEN, CDR2 SYDVKM. This CDR3 reads CASSPLAGVFTDTQYF. CDR3 bases: TGTGCCAGTTCCCCTCTAGCGGGAGTTTTTACAGATACGCAGTATTTT.

V gene TRBV5-4 combines with J gene TRBJ2-5; D is undetermined. Germline V CDR1 and CDR2: SGHNT, YYREEE (reference sequence). The CDR3 has 13 residues. Trimming removed 0 bases at V and 3 bases at J, with 6 bases between. CDR3 nucleotides: TGTGCCAGCAGCTTGGACCGCAAAGAGACCCAGTACTTC. It codes for CASSLDRKETQYF.

The genes are TRBV11-3 and TRBJ2-1, with TRBD2 matching 7 bases. Trimming at V came to 5 bases and at J to 8 bases, leaving 9 bases not matched to a gene. Looked up from germline, CDR1 is SGHNT and CDR2 is YENEEA. CDR3 length equals 14 residues. This CDR3 is CASSPWTRSDEQFF. The DNA of the CDR3 is TGTGCCAGCAGCCCGTGGACTAGGTCGGATGAGCAGTTCTTC.

The V call is TRBV7-2, the J call TRBJ2-7; TRBD1 matches 8 bases. J lost 2 bases, V lost 1 base, and 10 bases had no gene match. The CDR3 sequence is 17 residues long. In germline, CDR1 is SGHTA, CDR2 FQGNSA. This chain's CDR3 is CASSLGRGTGRTYEQYF. Written as DNA, the CDR3 is TGTGCCAGCAGCTTAGGACGCGGGACAGGTAGGACCTACGAGCAGTACTTC.